The 23 T cell receptor beta chains in this list originate from one sample, sequenced in a study of CD8 T cells in Susac syndrome. An amount of RNA that ranged from roughly 0.5 to 1 ug was reverse transcribed with random hexamers. TCRdb independently ran MiXCR on the immunoSEQ multiplex PCR reads; one entry per CDR3 protein. The table includes about 77,000 distinct CDR3 sequences, roughly 91% detected once. The sample taken for sequencing was CD4+ T cells from PBMCs. These receptors all stem from a human donor with Susac syndrome.

This CDR3 is CASSPLAGGYNEQFF. CDR3 bases: TGCGCCAGCAGTCCCCTAGCGGGAGGCTACAATGAGCAGTTCTTC. The V call is TRBV5-1, the J call TRBJ2-1; 11 bases are shared with TRBD2. This CDR3 spans 15 amino acids. The germline gives CDR1 SGHRS, CDR2 YFSETQ. Trimming removed 5 bases from V and 3 bases from J; junction bases left unmatched: 4.

The chain links TRBV9 to TRBJ2-2, with 8 bases identical to TRBD1. This CDR3 has 15 amino acids. With V trimmed by 6 bases and J by 0 bases, 4 bases remained unmatched. From germline, CDR1 is SGDLS and CDR2 YYNGEE. CDR3: CASTGQESNTGELFF. For the CDR3, the DNA is TGTGCCAGCACGGGACAGGAGTCGAACACCGGGGAGCTGTTTTTT.

The sample holds one count of this clonotype. The CDR3 DNA reads as TGTGCCACCAGTGACCACGGGGGGCCGGAGACCCAGTACTTC. Translating gives CATSDHGGPETQYF. The chain is built from TRBV24-1 and TRBJ2-5; D is perhaps TRBD2 (7 bases). From germline, CDR1 is KGHDR and CDR2 SFDVKD. V was shortened by 4 bases and J by 5 bases, with 13 bases between the two germline ends. The CDR3 loop spans 14 amino acids.

The rearrangement uses TRBV10-3 and TRBJ2-7, with TRBD1 matching over 10 bases. Germline-derived CDR1 and CDR2 are ENHRY and SYGVKD. The V and J ends lost 0 bases and 2 bases, in that order; junction bases with no gene match: 1. This CDR3 is 15 amino acids long. The CDR3 DNA sequence: TGTGCCATCAGTGAGTCGGACAGGGGGGCCTACGAGCAGTACTTC. Amino acids: CAISESDRGAYEQYF.

This clonotype has a handful of counts. This chain joins TRBV9 and TRBJ2-1; tentatively, D is TRBD1 (5 bases). The CDR3 has 15 amino acids. Per the germline V gene, CDR1 is SGDLS and CDR2 is YYNGEE. Deletions cut 3 bases from V and 10 bases from J, with 20 bases between. DNA for the CDR3: TGTGCCAGCAGCGCCTCGTTGGGGCGCGTGGGGGAGCAGTTCTTC. Its protein is CASSASLGRVGEQFF.

A single count supports this clonotype. This chain links TRBV27 with TRBJ1-2; D might be TRBD1 (6 bases). The V end was cut by 6 bases, the J end by 7 bases, with 21 bases between. The CDR3 has 15 residues. The germline V gene has CDR1 MNHEY and CDR2 SMNVEV (reference sequence). The chain's CDR3 is CASSPGTHNSGGYTF. The CDR3 nucleotides are TGTGCCAGCAGCCCTGGGACACACAATTCGGGTGGCTACACCTTC.

The chain recombines TRBV7-9 with TRBJ2-1; TRBD2 matches 7 bases. Trimming took 5 bases from V and 7 from J; bases not matched to a gene: 5. Germline CDR1 is SEHNR and CDR2 is FQNEAQ (reference sequence). This CDR3 region has 13 residues. The DNA for the CDR3 is TGTGCCAGCAGCCTATGGGAGGGTAATGAGCAGTTCTTC. Its translation is CASSLWEGNEQFF.

The gene calls are TRBV27 and TRBJ1-5; D possibly corresponds to TRBD1 (5 bases). This CDR3 spans 14 amino acids. Germline CDR1 is MNHEY and CDR2 is SMNVEV (reference sequence). Trimming stripped 3 bases from V and 6 bases from J, with 12 bases between. The CDR3 region has the DNA TGTGCCAGCAGTTTGGCCTCGCAGGGTCAGCCCCAGCATTTT. It is translated as CASSLASQGQPQHF.

The DNA of the CDR3 is TGCAGTGCTAGGGTACAGTCGGGCACCGGGGAGCTGTTTTTT. Protein product: CSARVQSGTGELFF. The chain has TRBV20-1 and TRBJ2-2; D not resolved. V was clipped by 3 bases and J by 4 bases, with 12 bases between them. From germline, CDR1 is DFQATT and CDR2 SNEGSKA (reference sequence). The CDR3 covers 14 residues.

V and J are TRBV2 and TRBJ2-5; TRBD2 agrees at 11 bases. The CDR3 sequence is 14 residues long. Trimming removed 7 bases from V and 4 bases from J; junction bases left unmatched: 5. From germline, CDR1 is SNHLY and CDR2 FYNNEI. The CDR3 region has the DNA TGTGCCAGCATCGATCTAGCGGGGGGAGAGACCCAGTACTTC. Protein sequence: CASIDLAGGETQYF.

DNA for the CDR3: TGCGCCAGCAGCTTGGACGGGTTTGGCACTGAAGCTTTCTTT. Translated, it gives CASSLDGFGTEAFF. The rearrangement uses TRBV5-1 and TRBJ1-1; the D is unclear. With 0 bases removed from V and 4 bases from J, the gap between germline ends came to 10 bases. The CDR3 has 14 amino acids. Germline lookup yields CDR1 SGHRS and CDR2 YFSETQ.

J is TRBJ1-2 and V is TRBV7-9; a weak D match, TRBD1 (6 bases). The CDR3 is 16 amino acids. Germline V CDR1 and CDR2: SEHNR, FQNEAQ (reference sequence). Trimming pared 0 bases from V and 8 bases from J, leaving 19 bases between. CDR3 bases: TGTGCCAGCAGCTTAGCGGGGGCAGCGAGTTCCCTAGGCTACACCTTC. Its protein is CASSLAGAASSLGYTF.

The J gene is TRBJ2-5, the V gene TRBV24-1; D possibly corresponds to TRBD2 (6 bases). Germline CDR1 reads KGHDR; CDR2 reads SFDVKD. V was trimmed by 4 bases and J by 2 bases, leaving 10 bases between them. CDR3 length equals 14 residues. In DNA form, the CDR3 reads TGTGCCACCAGTGACACTCGGGGGCAAGAGACCCAGTACTTC. Amino acids: CATSDTRGQETQYF.

The chain links TRBV7-2 to TRBJ1-2, with TRBD1 matching over 8 bases. Germline loops: CDR1 SGHTA, CDR2 FQGNSA. The V gene end was trimmed by 5 bases and the J gene end by 1 base; junction bases not matched to a gene: 6. CDR3 length: 15 residues. The CDR3: CASSPPDRGNYGYTF. As DNA, the CDR3 is TGTGCCAGCAGCCCTCCCGACAGGGGTAACTATGGCTACACCTTC.

The genes are TRBV20-1 and TRBJ1-1; D might be TRBD1 (5 bases). Trimming stripped 5 bases from V and 3 bases from J, with 13 bases between. The CDR3 runs to 13 residues. CDR1 is DFQATT and CDR2 is SNEGSKA in the germline V gene (reference sequence). The CDR3 protein is CSAPLRGDTEAFF. The CDR3 bases are TGCAGTGCTCCCCTGAGGGGCGACACTGAAGCTTTCTTT.

The rearrangement uses TRBV9 and TRBJ2-5, with 7 bases fitting TRBD2. The CDR3 covers 18 residues. In germline, CDR1 is SGDLS, CDR2 YYNGEE. V trimming: 4 bases; J trimming: 1 base; junction bases outside the gene matches: 16. CDR3 DNA: TGTGCCAGCAGCCCGCGGGAGAGGGTGGAAAGGACCCAAGAGACCCAGTACTTC. Translating gives CASSPRERVERTQETQYF. Full variable domain (rest looked up from reference TRBV9 and TRBJ2-5): DSGVTQTPKHLITATGQRVTLRCSPRSGDLSVYWYQQSLDQGLQFLIQYYNGEERAKGNILERFSAQQFPDLHSELNLSSLELGDSALYFCASSPRERVERTQETQYFGPGTRLLVL.

V gene TRBV18 combines with J gene TRBJ2-3, with 8 bases that match TRBD1. Germline CDR1 KGHSH, CDR2 LQKENI. CDR3 length: 15 residues. J lost 11 bases, V lost 3 bases, and 13 bases had no gene match. This CDR3 reads CASSPTGVAQMLQYF. The DNA of the CDR3 is TGTGCCAGCTCACCGACAGGGGTTGCACAGATGTTGCAGTATTTT. Full variable domain (rest looked up from reference TRBV18 and TRBJ2-3): NAGVMQNPRHLVRRRGQEARLRCSPMKGHSHVYWYRQLPEEGLKFMVYLQKENIIDESGMPKERFSAEFPKEGPSILRIQQVVRGDSAAYFCASSPTGVAQMLQYFGPGTRLTVL.

The chain carries TRBV11-2 and TRBJ1-6; D uncertain. The V end lost 0 bases, the J end lost 9 bases, and 3 bases lay between the germline ends. The CDR3 covers 12 residues. Germline CDR1 reads SGHAT; CDR2 reads FQNNGV. CDR3 amino acids: CASSLDLSPLHF. CDR3 coding DNA: TGTGCCAGCAGCTTAGACCTTTCACCCCTCCACTTT.

The chain uses TRBV5-1 and TRBJ2-7; D is undetermined. Germline CDR1 SGHRS, CDR2 YFSETQ. V lost 5 bases, J lost 5 bases, and 14 bases lay in between. This CDR3 is 13 amino acids long. This chain's CDR3 is CASRPTEVDEQYF. CDR3 DNA sequence: TGCGCCAGCAGGCCTACTGAGGTCGACGAGCAGTACTTC.

The V and J genes are TRBV29-1 and TRBJ2-3, with a weak D call TRBD1 (5 bases). The CDR3 contains 13 residues. V lost 4 bases and J lost 2, with 10 bases in between. The germline gives CDR1 SQVTM, CDR2 ANQGSEA. Here the CDR3 DNA reads TGCAGCGTTGTGGGGCAGCACACAGATACGCAGTATTTT. It specifies CSVVGQHTDTQYF.

The chain links TRBV7-2 to TRBJ1-2; D ambiguous. Germline V gene sequence: CDR1 SGHTA, CDR2 FQGNSA. This CDR3 has 14 residues. V lost 5 bases to trimming and J lost 8 bases, with 18 bases between them. CDR3 DNA: TGTGCCAGCAGCAACGCCGTCGGTCCCAACGGCTACACCTTC. Encoded protein: CASSNAVGPNGYTF.

This CDR3 is CASSYGTAYYEQYF. The DNA of the CDR3 is TGTGCCAGCAGTTACGGGACAGCTTACTACGAGCAGTACTTC. This chain joins TRBV6-2 or TRBV6-3 and TRBJ2-7; TRBD1 aligns across 7 bases. V lost 2 bases to trimming and J lost 3 bases; unmatched junction nucleotides: 4. The V gene's germline CDR1 is MNHEY and CDR2 SVGEGT. The CDR3 is 14 amino acids.

The V and J genes are TRBV7-3 and TRBJ2-5; 7 positions match TRBD2. V gave up 2 bases and J gave up 5 bases; unmatched junction bases: 14. In germline, CDR1 is SGHTA, CDR2 FQGTGA. The CDR3 extends over 17 amino acids. The DNA for the CDR3 is TGTGCCAGCAGCTTATGGGACTACGACAGAGTTGGGGAGACCCAGTACTTC. It is translated as CASSLWDYDRVGETQYF. The entire variable domain, with the rest obtained from reference TRBV7-3 and TRBJ2-5, is as follows: GAGVSQTPSNKVTEKGKYVELRCDPISGHTALYWYRQSLGQGPEFLIYFQGTGAADDSGLPNDRFFAVRPEGSVSTLKIQRTERGDSAVYLCASSLWDYDRVGETQYFGPGTRLLVL.